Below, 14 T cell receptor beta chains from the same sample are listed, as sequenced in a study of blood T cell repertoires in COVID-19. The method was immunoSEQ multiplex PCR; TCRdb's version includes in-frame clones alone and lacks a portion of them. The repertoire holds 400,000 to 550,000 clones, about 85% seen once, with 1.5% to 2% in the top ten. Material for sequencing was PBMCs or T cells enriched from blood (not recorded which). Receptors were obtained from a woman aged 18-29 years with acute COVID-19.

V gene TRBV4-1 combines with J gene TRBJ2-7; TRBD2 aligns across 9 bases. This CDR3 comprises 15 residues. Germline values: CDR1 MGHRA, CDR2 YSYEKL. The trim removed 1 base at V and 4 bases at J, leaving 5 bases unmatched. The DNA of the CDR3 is TGCGCCAGCAGCCAAGTTGGCGGGGGGGGTTACGAGCAGTACTTC. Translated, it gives CASSQVGGGGYEQYF.

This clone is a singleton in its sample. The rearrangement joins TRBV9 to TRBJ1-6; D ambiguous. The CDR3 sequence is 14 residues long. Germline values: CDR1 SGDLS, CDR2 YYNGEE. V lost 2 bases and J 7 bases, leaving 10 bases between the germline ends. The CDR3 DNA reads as TGTGCCAGCAGCGTTGACACCGAGAATTCACCCCTCCACTTT. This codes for CASSVDTENSPLHF. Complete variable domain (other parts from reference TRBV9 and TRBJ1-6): DSGVTQTPKHLITATGQRVTLRCSPRSGDLSVYWYQQSLDQGLQFLIQYYNGEERAKGNILERFSAQQFPDLHSELNLSSLELGDSALYFCASSVDTENSPLHFGNGTRLTVT.

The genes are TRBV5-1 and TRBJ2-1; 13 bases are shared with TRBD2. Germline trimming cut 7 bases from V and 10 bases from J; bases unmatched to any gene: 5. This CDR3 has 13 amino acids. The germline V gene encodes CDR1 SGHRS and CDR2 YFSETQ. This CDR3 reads CASGTSGASEQFF. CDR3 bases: TGCGCCAGCGGGACTAGCGGGGCCTCGGAGCAGTTCTTC.

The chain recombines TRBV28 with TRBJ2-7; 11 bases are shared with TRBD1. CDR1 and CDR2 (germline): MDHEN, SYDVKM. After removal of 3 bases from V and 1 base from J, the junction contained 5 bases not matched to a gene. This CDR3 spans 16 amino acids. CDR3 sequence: CASSFGTGGPSYEQYF. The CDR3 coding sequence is TGTGCCAGCAGTTTCGGGACAGGGGGGCCATCCTACGAGCAGTACTTC.

This CDR3 reads CASSQSGSIYEQYF. The CDR3 DNA reads TGTGCCAGCAGCCAAAGCGGGAGTATCTACGAGCAGTACTTC. J is TRBJ2-7 and V is TRBV7-2; the match to TRBD2 covers 8 bases. This CDR3 contains 14 residues. CDR1 and CDR2 (germline): SGHTA, FQGNSA. V lost 5 bases and J lost 3; bases outside the gene matches: 6.

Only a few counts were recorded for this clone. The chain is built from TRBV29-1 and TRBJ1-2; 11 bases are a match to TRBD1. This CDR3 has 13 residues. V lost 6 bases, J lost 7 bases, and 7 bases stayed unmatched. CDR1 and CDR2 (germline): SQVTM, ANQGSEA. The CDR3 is CSVGTGGVSGYTF. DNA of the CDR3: TGCAGCGTCGGGACAGGGGGGGTTAGTGGCTACACCTTC. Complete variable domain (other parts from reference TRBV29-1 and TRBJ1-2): SAVISQKPSRDICQRGTSLTIQCQVDSQVTMMFWYRQQPGQSLTLIATANQGSEATYESGFVIDKFPISRPNLTFSTLTVSNMSPEDSSIYLCSVGTGGVSGYTFGSGTRLTVV.

The CDR3 nucleotides read TGTGCCACCAGCAGAGAGCCAGGGGTCTACGAGCAGTACTTC. This gives the protein CATSREPGVYEQYF. The chain recombines TRBV15 with TRBJ2-7; maybe TRBD1 (6 bases). This CDR3 comprises 14 residues. The germline V gene has CDR1 LNHNV and CDR2 YYDKDF (reference sequence). V was trimmed by 0 bases and J by 3 bases, leaving 9 bases between them.

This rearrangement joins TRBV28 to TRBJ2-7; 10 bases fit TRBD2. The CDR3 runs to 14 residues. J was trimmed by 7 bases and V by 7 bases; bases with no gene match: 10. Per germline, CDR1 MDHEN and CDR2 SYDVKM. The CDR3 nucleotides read TGTGCCAGCACTTCAGCGGGAGGGCCGTGGGAGCAGTACTTC. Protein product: CASTSAGGPWEQYF.

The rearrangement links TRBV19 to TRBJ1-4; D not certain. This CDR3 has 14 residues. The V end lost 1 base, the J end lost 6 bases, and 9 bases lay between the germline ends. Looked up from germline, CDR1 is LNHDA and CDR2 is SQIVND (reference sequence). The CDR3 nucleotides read TGTGCCAGTAGTATAGGCAGGAGGGATGAAAAACTGTTTTTT. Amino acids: CASSIGRRDEKLFF.

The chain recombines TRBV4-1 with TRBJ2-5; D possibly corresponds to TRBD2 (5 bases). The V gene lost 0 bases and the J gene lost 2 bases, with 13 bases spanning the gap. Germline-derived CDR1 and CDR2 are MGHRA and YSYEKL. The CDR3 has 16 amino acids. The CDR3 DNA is TGCGCCAGCAGCCAAGATAGTTCCCGGACTCAAGAGACCCAGTACTTC. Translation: CASSQDSSRTQETQYF.

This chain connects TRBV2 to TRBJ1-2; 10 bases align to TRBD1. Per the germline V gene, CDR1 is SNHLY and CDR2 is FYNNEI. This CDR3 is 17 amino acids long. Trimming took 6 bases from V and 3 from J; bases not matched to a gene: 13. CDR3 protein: CASRDDRGRRVDYGYTF. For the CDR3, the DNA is TGTGCCAGCAGGGATGACAGGGGGCGGAGAGTGGACTATGGCTACACCTTC. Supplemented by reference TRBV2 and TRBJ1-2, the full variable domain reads EPEVTQTPSHQVTQMGQEVILRCVPISNHLYFYWYRQILGQKVEFLVSFYNNEISEKSEIFDDQFSVERPDGSNFTLKIRSTKLEDSAMYFCASRDDRGRRVDYGYTFGSGTRLTVV.

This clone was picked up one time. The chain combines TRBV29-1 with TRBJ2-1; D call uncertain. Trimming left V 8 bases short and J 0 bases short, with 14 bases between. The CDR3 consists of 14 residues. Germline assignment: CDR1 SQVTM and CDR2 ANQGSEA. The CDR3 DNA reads TGCAGCTGGGCCCGGCCAGGCTCCTACAATGAGCAGTTCTTC. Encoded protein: CSWARPGSYNEQFF.

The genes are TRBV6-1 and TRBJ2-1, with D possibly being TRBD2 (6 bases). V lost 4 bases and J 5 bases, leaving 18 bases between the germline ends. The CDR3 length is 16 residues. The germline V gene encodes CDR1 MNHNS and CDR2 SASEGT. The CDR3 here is CASSGPSGGIHNEQFF. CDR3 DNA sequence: TGTGCCAGCAGTGGGCCCTCCGGGGGTATCCACAATGAGCAGTTCTTC.

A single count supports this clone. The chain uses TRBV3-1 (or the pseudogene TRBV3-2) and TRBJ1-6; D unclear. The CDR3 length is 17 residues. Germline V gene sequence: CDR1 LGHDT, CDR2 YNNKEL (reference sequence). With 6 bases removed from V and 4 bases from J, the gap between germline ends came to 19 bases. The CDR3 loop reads CASSQDENTLYNSPLHF. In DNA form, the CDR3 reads TGTGCCAGCAGTCAGGATGAGAATACCCTTTATAATTCACCCCTCCACTTT.